A single sample is the source of the 22 T cell receptor beta chains below, sequenced in a study of glioma-infiltrating T cells. Amplification of TCR alpha and beta CDR3 regions from RNA used iRepertoire nested multiplex PCR. TCRdb re-called the multiplex PCR reads through MiXCR, storing one row per CDR3 protein. Of around 350,000 distinct CDR3 sequences listed, roughly 41% are singletons. What was sequenced was glioma tissue, nonneoplastic brain tissue, or PBMCs (not recorded which). The origin of the receptors is a human donor with low-grade glioma or glioblastoma, undergoing nonglioma brain surgery, or in good health (not recorded which).

The chain has TRBV10-2 and TRBJ1-2; 8 bases are a match to TRBD1. Germline loops: CDR1 WSHSY, CDR2 SAAADI. V dropped 8 bases and J dropped 4; count of bases not matched to a gene: 9. The CDR3 contains 14 residues. CDR3 sequence reads: CASVRDRWGYGYTF. In nucleotides, the CDR3 is TGCGCCAGCGTAAGGGACAGGTGGGGCTATGGCTACACCTTC.

About this clonotype itself: This sequence may be a read error, since a much larger clone differs from it by one base. The chain couples TRBV6-2 or TRBV6-3 to TRBJ2-3; possibly TRBD2 for D (5 bases). The CDR3 has 15 residues. V was trimmed by 6 bases and J by 5 bases, leaving 18 bases between them. Germline CDR1 and CDR2: MNHEY and SVGEGT. The CDR3: CASRLGVAWKDTQYF. CDR3 DNA: TGTGCCAGCAGACTCGGGGTAGCTTGGAAAGATACGCAGTATTTT.

To note about this clonotype: The junction departs from germline at one end; a sequencing error may be responsible. The genes are TRBV20-1 and TRBJ2-5; perhaps TRBD2 as D (5 bases). The CDR3 sequence is 12 residues long. The germline CDR1 and CDR2 sequences are DFQATT and SNEGSKA (reference sequence). The CDR3 DNA is TGCAGTGCCAAGCCCGGGAAAGAGACCCAGCACTTC. The encoded protein is CSAKPGKETQHF.

This clonotype occurred a few times. The chain carries TRBV28 and TRBJ1-2; the D gene is possibly TRBD1 (6 bases). Germline-derived CDR1 and CDR2 are MDHEN and SYDVKM. This CDR3 contains 15 residues. Trimming took 5 bases from V and 1 from J, leaving 14 bases between them. The CDR3: CASSGGTSLNYGYTF. DNA for the CDR3: TGTGCCAGCAGTGGGGGGACAAGCCTTAACTATGGCTACACCTTC.

The chain links TRBV19 to TRBJ2-2, with 9 nucleotides matching TRBD2. V lost 5 bases and J lost 6; bases outside the gene matches: 7. The CDR3 length is 15 residues. Per germline, CDR1 LNHDA and CDR2 SQIVND (reference sequence). Here the CDR3 reads CASSYGLAYPGELFF. CDR3 in DNA: TGTGCCAGTAGTTATGGACTAGCGTATCCCGGGGAGCTGTTTTTT.

This clonotype was seen only a few times. The chain carries TRBV10-3 and TRBJ2-7, with 7 nucleotides matching TRBD1. CDR1 ENHRY and CDR2 SYGVKD come from the germline V gene. The CDR3 is 13 amino acids. The V segment lost 11 bases and the J segment 3 bases; nucleotides outside the gene matches: 10. The CDR3 DNA follows: TGTGCCGCCCGGGACAGAGTAATCTACGAGCAGTACTTC. Amino acid sequence: CAARDRVIYEQYF.

The chain joins TRBV19 to TRBJ1-5, with D perhaps TRBD1 (5 bases). Germline V gives CDR1 LNHDA, CDR2 SQIVND (reference sequence). The V end was cut by 3 bases, the J end by 0 bases, with 9 bases between. The CDR3 is 15 amino acids. CDR3 nucleotides: TGTGCCAGTAGTATCAGGACACTTAGCAATCAGCCCCAGCATTTT. It encodes CASSIRTLSNQPQHF. The whole variable domain, filled in from reference TRBV19 and TRBJ1-5, reads DGGITQSPKYLFRKEGQNVTLSCEQNLNHDAMYWYRQDPGQGLRLIYYSQIVNDFQKGDIAEGYSVSREKKESFPLTVTSAQKNPTAFYLCASSIRTLSNQPQHFGDGTRLSIL.

Of note for this clonotype: This may arise from a read error, as a much more abundant clone is one base away. The rearrangement links TRBV20-1 to TRBJ2-1; a weak D match, TRBD1 (5 bases). V was cut by 0 bases and J by 4 bases, with 10 bases left in between. CDR3 length: 14 residues. CDR1 DFQATT and CDR2 SNEGSKA come from the germline V gene (reference sequence). The CDR3 region is CSARDQGGYNEQFF. The CDR3, as DNA: TGCAGTGCTAGAGATCAGGGTGGGTACAATGAGCAGTTCTTC.

This clonotype showed up just a few times. V is TRBV5-1 and J is TRBJ1-5; possibly TRBD1 for D (5 bases). The CDR3 loop spans 15 amino acids. V was trimmed by 0 bases and J by 5 bases, leaving 12 bases between them. Germline V gene data show CDR1 as SGHRS and CDR2 as YFSETQ. This CDR3 reads CASSLEGPFDQPQHF. Here the CDR3 DNA reads TGCGCCAGCAGCTTGGAGGGACCGTTCGATCAGCCCCAGCATTTT.

This clonotype came up a few times. This chain joins TRBV11-2 and TRBJ1-1, with D unclear. The germline V gene has CDR1 SGHAT and CDR2 FQNNGV. CDR3 length: 15 residues. The V end lost 5 bases, the J end lost 1 base, and 14 bases lay between the germline ends. DNA of the CDR3: TGTGCCAGCAGCCATAGTGGACTTCAGAACACTGAAGCTTTCTTT. Translation: CASSHSGLQNTEAFF.

This sequence joins TRBV15 and TRBJ1-3; a weak D match, TRBD1 (6 bases). Per germline, CDR1 LNHNV and CDR2 YYDKDF (reference sequence). CDR3 length: 14 amino acids. V lost 6 bases to trimming and J lost 0 bases, with 9 bases between them. CDR3 DNA sequence: TGTGCCACCAGTAAAGGGGGCTCTGGAAACACCATATATTTT. The encoded protein is CATSKGGSGNTIYF. Supplemented by reference TRBV15 and TRBJ1-3, the full variable domain reads DAMVIQNPRYQVTQFGKPVTLSCSQTLNHNVMYWYQQKSSQAPKLLFHYYDKDFNNEADTPDNFQSRRPNTSFCFLDIRSPGLGDTAMYLCATSKGGSGNTIYFGEGSWLTVV.

This clonotype came up a few times. This chain uses TRBV28 with TRBJ2-1; 10 bases match TRBD1. The CDR3 covers 16 residues. The V gene's germline CDR1 is MDHEN and CDR2 SYDVKM. The V and J ends lost 5 bases and 4 bases, in that order; junction bases with no gene match: 8. As DNA, the CDR3 is TGTGCCAGCAGTATCACCGGGACAGGGGCATACAATGAGCAGTTCTTC. The encoded protein is CASSITGTGAYNEQFF.

This clonotype was recorded a few times. The chain employs TRBV28 and TRBJ2-5; 11 bases are shared with TRBD2. The CDR3 consists of 15 residues. Germline-derived CDR1 and CDR2 are MDHEN and SYDVKM. With V trimmed by 8 bases and J by 2 bases, 7 bases remained unmatched. The CDR3 region is CASGIGTSGQETQYF. CDR3 DNA sequence: TGTGCCAGCGGTATAGGGACTAGCGGACAAGAGACCCAGTACTTC.

This clonotype turned up a few times. CDR3 bases: TGTGCCAGCAGTCCGAACGACAGGGATTTAAATGAAAAACTGTTTTTT. It encodes CASSPNDRDLNEKLFF. This chain uses TRBV28 with TRBJ1-4; TRBD1 matches at 7 bases. Germline values: CDR1 MDHEN, CDR2 SYDVKM. The length of the CDR3 is 16 residues. With 5 bases clipped from V and 5 bases from J, the junction kept 11 bases outside the gene matches.

This clonotype was counted many times. V gene TRBV20-1 combines with J gene TRBJ1-2, with a possible D match to TRBD1 (5 bases). In germline, CDR1 is DFQATT, CDR2 SNEGSKA (reference sequence). Trimming left V 7 bases short and J 4 bases short, with 13 bases between. This CDR3 is 12 amino acids long. The CDR3 DNA reads as TGCAGTGACAGAACCGGGGGCTATGGCTACACCTTC. Translated, it gives CSDRTGGYGYTF.

The chain couples TRBV6-5 to TRBJ2-2; D may be TRBD1 (6 bases). Germline V CDR1 and CDR2: MNHEY, SVGAGI. This CDR3 has 16 amino acids. The germline V and J ends were trimmed by 6 bases and 0 bases, with 14 bases remaining between them. CDR3 amino acids: CASSVRGQANTGELFF. CDR3 DNA sequence: TGTGCCAGCAGCGTAAGGGGACAAGCGAACACCGGGGAGCTGTTTTTT.

About this clonotype: Since a much larger clone is just one base distant, this may be a read error. This chain links TRBV6-2 or TRBV6-3 with TRBJ2-5; tentative D call: TRBD1 (5 bases). V was shortened by 7 bases and J by 2 bases, with 11 bases between the two germline ends. The CDR3 runs 13 residues. CDR1 MNHEY and CDR2 SVGEGT come from the germline V gene. CDR3 bases: TGTGCCAGCACTAGGGGCAGACAAGAGACCCAGTACTTC. Translating gives CASTRGRQETQYF.

The rearrangement links TRBV20-1 to TRBJ1-3; D remains unclear. CDR3 size: 13 residues. Trimming stripped 7 bases from V and 8 bases from J, with 18 bases between. In germline, CDR1 is DFQATT, CDR2 SNEGSKA (reference sequence). The CDR3 DNA follows: TGCAGTGTGGCGGGAGTTAGTAAGGACACCATATATTTT. Translating gives CSVAGVSKDTIYF.

About this clonotype itself: This clone may be a read error of a much larger clone one base away. The gene calls are TRBV25-1 and TRBJ1-1; D remains unclear. The V end lost 4 bases, the J end lost 0 bases, and 9 bases lay between the germline ends. The CDR3 spans 14 residues. Germline assignment: CDR1 MGHDK and CDR2 SYGVNS. CDR3 DNA sequence: TGTGCCAGCAGTGTTACAAGTATGAACACTGAAGCTTTCTTT. Translated, it gives CASSVTSMNTEAFF.

In its sample, this clonotype was seen many times. The V gene is TRBV20-1, the J gene TRBJ2-1; D gene unclear. Trimming cost V 5 bases and J 0 bases, with 23 bases left between them. Germline CDR1 is DFQATT and CDR2 is SNEGSKA (reference sequence). This CDR3 has 18 residues. The CDR3 bases are TGCAGTGCTCGGTCGGGCAGGTCGGTTGTATTCTCCTACAATGAGCAGTTCTTC. Residues: CSARSGRSVVFSYNEQFF.

The chain recombines TRBV7-2 with TRBJ1-2, with 10 bases matching TRBD1. This CDR3 is built from 14 residues. Germline loops: CDR1 SGHTA, CDR2 FQGNSA. Losses at the gene ends were 1 base for V and 8 bases for J; bases not matched to a gene: 4. This CDR3 reads CASSLGQGARGYTF. CDR3 sequence (DNA): TGTGCCAGCAGCTTAGGACAGGGGGCACGGGGCTACACCTTC.

This clonotype turned up a few times. This rearrangement joins TRBV2 to TRBJ1-5; D might be TRBD1 (5 bases). CDR1 and CDR2 (germline): SNHLY, FYNNEI. The CDR3 is 18 amino acids. The germline V and J ends were trimmed by 3 bases and 3 bases, with 21 bases remaining between them. This CDR3 is CASSDAAGEGLPNQPQHF. CDR3 bases: TGTGCCAGCAGTGATGCAGCGGGGGAGGGCCTCCCCAATCAGCCCCAGCATTTT.